The 32 T cell receptor beta chains listed next were all sequenced from one sample in a study of T cell repertoires in cytomegalovirus infection. For these TCRs, the target antigens are not known. TCRdb reanalysed the reads using MiXCR and keeps one entry per CDR3 protein. The sample comprises some 220,000 distinct CDR3 sequences, about 40% of which are singletons, and around 60% rests with the top ten. Sequences were derived from CD8+ T cells from cultured PBMCs, sampled from culture after CMV antigen stimulation. The source is a human donor in good health (CMV status not recorded). Some clones in this sample may be carry-over from other donors' samples.

The V and J genes are TRBV12-3 or TRBV12-4 and TRBJ2-5, with 7 bases matching TRBD1. The CDR3 consists of 16 residues. Germline trimming cut 7 bases from V and 2 bases from J; bases unmatched to any gene: 13. CDR3 region: CASTNSGQDRQETQYF. The CDR3 region has the DNA TGTGCCAGCACCAATTCAGGACAGGATAGACAAGAGACCCAGTACTTC.

This clonotype appeared many times. The rearrangement uses TRBV11-2 and TRBJ2-4; possibly TRBD2 for D (6 bases). There are 14 residues in the CDR3. CDR1 SGHAT and CDR2 FQNNGV come from the germline V gene. V was trimmed by 6 bases and J by 3 bases, leaving 12 bases between them. DNA of the CDR3: TGTGCCAGCAGTTCGTGGCGGGGCAAAAACATTCAGTACTTC. Protein: CASSSWRGKNIQYF.

Only a few counts were recorded for this clonotype. The rearrangement joins TRBV27 to TRBJ1-4; possibly TRBD1 for D (5 bases). This CDR3 has 14 residues. The germline V gene has CDR1 MNHEY and CDR2 SMNVEV (reference sequence). Trimming left V 3 bases short and J 4 bases short, with 9 bases between. CDR3 amino acids: CASSFDSYNEKLFF. The CDR3 DNA reads TGTGCCAGCAGTTTCGACAGCTATAATGAAAAACTGTTTTTT. The complete variable domain, with remaining parts taken from reference TRBV27 and TRBJ1-4, reads EAQVTQNPRYLITVTGKKLTVTCSQNMNHEYMSWYRQDPGLGLRQIYYSMNVEVTDKGDVPEGYKVSRKEKRNFPLILESPSPNQTSLYFCASSFDSYNEKLFFGSGTQLSVL.

This chain joins TRBV7-4 and TRBJ2-3; possible D gene TRBD1, 6 bases. The CDR3 totals 15 residues. Germline CDR1 is SGHVT and CDR2 is SQSDAQ. With 1 base removed from V and 7 bases from J, the gap between germline ends came to 15 bases. The CDR3 nucleotides are TGTGCCAGCAGCTTAGTGAGGGGGTGGCCTAATACGCAGTATTTT. It specifies CASSLVRGWPNTQYF.

Comment on this clonotype: This may arise from a read error, as a much more abundant clone is one base away. The chain employs TRBV7-8 and TRBJ1-5; D might be TRBD1 (5 bases). CDR3 length: 15 amino acids. Germline CDR1 is SGHVS and CDR2 is FQNEAQ. V lost 9 bases, J lost 3 bases, and 18 bases lay in between. In DNA, the CDR3 is TGTGCCAGAACCCTGACTACAGGCTCCAATCAGCCCCAGCATTTT. Translating it yields CARTLTTGSNQPQHF.

The chain employs TRBV7-9 and TRBJ2-7; D is perhaps TRBD2 (5 bases). The germline V and J ends were trimmed by 5 bases and 1 base, with 9 bases remaining between them. This CDR3 comprises 13 residues. Germline loops: CDR1 SEHNR, CDR2 FQNEAQ (reference sequence). CDR3 bases: TGTGCCAGCAGCGCCCGGACTTCCTACGAGCAGTACTTC. It translates to CASSARTSYEQYF.

This clonotype was observed a few times. This sequence joins TRBV12-3 or TRBV12-4 and TRBJ1-2; D is undetermined. The V and J ends lost 6 bases and 4 bases respectively, with 18 bases between them. The CDR3 extends over 15 amino acids. CDR3 loop: CASSLKTVAPYGYTF. The CDR3, as DNA: TGTGCCAGCAGCCTTAAAACAGTGGCCCCCTATGGCTACACCTTC.

This chain connects TRBV19 to TRBJ1-3, with unresolved D. This CDR3 has 15 amino acids. Germline values: CDR1 LNHDA, CDR2 SQIVND (reference sequence). V gave up 0 bases and J gave up 1 base, with 7 bases separating them. As DNA, the CDR3 is TGTGCCAGTAGTATAGATAACGCATCTGGAAACACCATATATTTT. It yields the protein CASSIDNASGNTIYF.

Many counts were recorded for this clonotype. The chain employs TRBV14 and TRBJ2-7; D uncertain. This CDR3 contains 11 residues. From germline, CDR1 is SGHDN and CDR2 FVKESK. V shed 1 base and J shed 3 bases, with 1 base lying between them. The CDR3: CASSQGYEQYF. The CDR3 nucleotides read TGTGCCAGCAGCCAAGGCTACGAGCAGTACTTC.

The chain recombines TRBV10-3 with TRBJ2-1; D gene ambiguous. Germline V CDR1 and CDR2: ENHRY, SYGVKD. The CDR3 has 14 residues. Trimming removed 2 bases at V and 2 bases at J, with 7 bases between. The DNA of the CDR3 is TGTGCCATCAGTGAGGGGTTGCCCTACAATGAGCAGTTCTTC. This sequence encodes CAISEGLPYNEQFF.

The chain combines TRBV24-1 with TRBJ2-1; 9 bases match TRBD2. CDR1 is KGHDR, CDR2 SFDVKD, per germline. With V trimmed by 5 bases and J by 4 bases, 5 bases remained unmatched. This CDR3 region has 15 residues. The CDR3, as DNA: TGTGCCACCAGTGCAGCGGGGGGAACGTACAATGAGCAGTTCTTC. Its protein product is CATSAAGGTYNEQFF.

V usage is TRBV6-2 or TRBV6-3 and J usage is TRBJ2-3, with a weak D call TRBD2 (6 bases). Germline CDR1 reads MNHEY; CDR2 reads SVGEGT. There are 13 residues in the CDR3. V lost 6 bases to trimming and J lost 6 bases, with 13 bases between them. CDR3 sequence reads: CASSLGDFDTQYF. The CDR3 nucleotides are TGTGCCAGCAGCCTAGGGGACTTCGATACGCAGTATTTT.

The chain uses TRBV7-9 and TRBJ2-4; 8 bases map to TRBD1. Germline lookup yields CDR1 SEHNR and CDR2 FQNEAQ (reference sequence). The CDR3 has 18 residues. The V segment lost 4 bases and the J segment 2 bases; nucleotides outside the gene matches: 13. The CDR3 here is CASSYGQGAVDTKNIQYF. CDR3 coding DNA: TGTGCCAGCAGCTACGGACAGGGTGCCGTCGACACCAAAAACATTCAGTACTTC.

V usage is TRBV6-8 and J usage is TRBJ1-1; a possible D gene is TRBD1 (5 bases). Trimming shortened V by 0 bases and J by 5 bases, and 7 bases separated the two germline ends. Germline-derived CDR1 and CDR2 are MNHGY and SAAAGT. The CDR3 runs 13 residues. The CDR3 nucleotides read TGTGCCAGCAGTTACTCGAAGGGGACTGAAGCTTTCTTT. This gives the protein CASSYSKGTEAFF.

The gene calls are TRBV7-3 and TRBJ1-2; TRBD1 might be the D (6 bases). Trimming shortened V by 2 bases and J by 4 bases, and 14 bases separated the two germline ends. Germline CDR1 is SGHTA and CDR2 is FQGTGA. The CDR3 contains 15 residues. CDR3 nucleotide sequence: TGTGCCAGCAGCTTACAACAGGGCGGGGTCTATGGCTACACCTTC. Translating it yields CASSLQQGGVYGYTF.

V gene TRBV5-4 combines with J gene TRBJ2-1; 12 positions match TRBD2. The CDR3 contains 17 residues. The germline CDR1 and CDR2 sequences are SGHNT and YYREEE (reference sequence). The V and J ends lost 0 bases and 2 bases, in that order; junction bases with no gene match: 3. CDR3 region: CASSLELAGGAYNEQFF. The CDR3 DNA reads TGTGCCAGCAGCTTGGAACTAGCGGGGGGTGCCTACAATGAGCAGTTCTTC.

The chain joins TRBV7-8 to TRBJ2-3, with 7 bases matching TRBD2. The junction had 4 bases not matched to a gene; V was cut back by 4 bases and J by 3 bases. There are 14 residues in the CDR3. CDR1 is SGHVS, CDR2 FQNEAQ, per germline. The CDR3 DNA is TGTGCCAGCAGCTGGGGCGGGAGAACAGATACGCAGTATTTT. Translation gives CASSWGGRTDTQYF.

J is TRBJ2-5 and V is TRBV28; TRBD2 matches at 12 bases. Trimming removed 8 bases from V and 4 bases from J; junction bases left unmatched: 5. The CDR3 is made up of 14 amino acids. Germline CDR1 reads MDHEN; CDR2 reads SYDVKM. In DNA, the CDR3 is TGTGCCAGCTTAGGACTAGCGGGACGAGAGACCCAGTACTTC. Translating it yields CASLGLAGRETQYF.

The chain links TRBV7-9 to TRBJ1-2; D is possibly TRBD1 (6 bases). The germline V gene encodes CDR1 SEHNR and CDR2 FQNEAQ (reference sequence). The CDR3 has 15 residues. Trimming shortened V by 4 bases and J by 5 bases, and 17 bases separated the two germline ends. Here the CDR3 DNA reads TGTGCCAGCAGCTCCTATCCAGGGGTTGTGTATGGCTACACCTTC. Its protein product is CASSSYPGVVYGYTF.

This clonotype was detected many times. V gene TRBV7-2 combines with J gene TRBJ2-3; no reliable D call. Germline V gene data show CDR1 as SGHTA and CDR2 as FQGNSA. Trimming cost V 1 base and J 0 bases, with 8 bases left between them. This CDR3 contains 15 residues. The CDR3 is CASSLEWVSTDTQYF. The CDR3 DNA follows: TGTGCCAGCAGCTTAGAGTGGGTTAGCACAGATACGCAGTATTTT. Full variable domain (outside the CDR3, taken from reference TRBV7-2 and TRBJ2-3): GAGVSQSPSNKVTEKGKDVELRCDPISGHTALYWYRQSLGQGLEFLIYFQGNSAPDKSGLPSDRFSAERTGGSVSTLTIQRTQQEDSAVYLCASSLEWVSTDTQYFGPGTRLTVL.

This chain joins TRBV5-8 and TRBJ1-2; D gene uncertain. V lost 1 base to trimming and J lost 6 bases, with 10 bases between them. This CDR3 has 13 residues. Germline lookup yields CDR1 SGHTS and CDR2 YDEGEE. CDR3 amino acids: CASSLIRVDGYTF. CDR3 DNA: TGTGCCAGCAGCTTGATTAGGGTGGATGGCTACACCTTC.

The chain is built from TRBV20-1 and TRBJ2-5; D is undetermined. V was shortened by 0 bases and J by 2 bases, with 7 bases between the two germline ends. Germline V lookup: CDR1 DFQATT, CDR2 SNEGSKA (reference sequence). The CDR3 extends over 13 amino acids. Here the CDR3 DNA reads TGCAGTGCTAGAGAGGGCCTACAAGAGACCCAGTACTTC. This gives the protein CSAREGLQETQYF.

The CDR3 sequence is CSAGLRYEQYF. CDR3 nucleotide sequence: TGCAGTGCAGGGCTCCGCTACGAGCAGTACTTC. The genes are TRBV20-1 and TRBJ2-7; no definite D call. Looked up from germline, CDR1 is DFQATT and CDR2 is SNEGSKA (reference sequence). The length of the CDR3 is 11 residues. V lost 6 bases and J 3 bases, leaving 9 bases between the germline ends.

This clonotype was found a few times. The chain joins TRBV11-2 to TRBJ2-7; 8 bases fit TRBD2. Losses at the gene ends were 4 bases for V and 5 bases for J; bases not matched to a gene: 7. The V gene's germline CDR1 is SGHAT and CDR2 FQNNGV. The CDR3 has 14 residues. The CDR3 sequence is CASSSSGLVDEQYF. The CDR3 DNA follows: TGTGCCAGCAGCTCCTCGGGACTAGTCGACGAGCAGTACTTC.

The table lists this clonotype with a few counts. The gene calls are TRBV11-2 and TRBJ1-3; D is unresolved. Trimming shortened V by 0 bases and J by 3 bases, and 12 bases separated the two germline ends. The CDR3 has 16 residues. Germline V gene data show CDR1 as SGHAT and CDR2 as FQNNGV. The CDR3 bases are TGTGCCAGCAGCTTAGAGTTTGACACGGGTGGAAACACCATATATTTT. Residues: CASSLEFDTGGNTIYF.

This clonotype was observed a few times. The V and J genes are TRBV6-1 and TRBJ1-4, with unresolved D. The V gene lost 6 bases and the J gene lost 8 bases, with 13 bases spanning the gap. Per the germline V gene, CDR1 is MNHNS and CDR2 is SASEGT. This CDR3 has 13 residues. This CDR3 reads CASRSRAEEKLFF. CDR3 DNA: TGTGCCAGCAGGTCGAGGGCCGAGGAAAAACTGTTTTTT.

V and J are TRBV5-4 and TRBJ2-2; D is uncertain. V dropped 4 bases and J dropped 1 base, with 11 bases sitting between them. The length of the CDR3 is 15 residues. Germline V gene lookup returns CDR1 SGHNT and CDR2 YYREEE (reference sequence). The CDR3 here is CASSDTDMNTGELFF. For the CDR3, the DNA is TGTGCCAGCAGCGATACAGACATGAACACCGGGGAGCTGTTTTTT.

The chain has TRBV29-1 and TRBJ2-2; no definite D call. The V gene lost 5 bases and the J gene lost 4 bases, with 8 bases spanning the gap. This CDR3 comprises 12 residues. CDR1 is SQVTM and CDR2 is ANQGSEA in the germline V gene. This chain's CDR3 is CSVTYGTGELFF. DNA of the CDR3: TGCAGCGTTACATACGGCACCGGGGAGCTGTTTTTT.

This chain joins TRBV6-2 or TRBV6-3 and TRBJ2-7; no firm D call. Germline V gene sequence: CDR1 MNHEY, CDR2 SVGEGT. V gave up 5 bases and J gave up 0 bases, with 8 bases separating them. The CDR3 totals 13 residues. CDR3 sequence (DNA): TGTGCCAGCAGTGCCAGGTCCTCCTACGAGCAGTACTTC. It yields the protein CASSARSSYEQYF.

The chain joins TRBV7-4 to TRBJ1-3; tentative D call: TRBD1 (5 bases). Trimming removed 3 bases at V and 1 base at J, with 16 bases between. CDR3 length: 17 residues. The germline V gene encodes CDR1 SGHVT and CDR2 SQSDAQ. The CDR3 region is CASSFSHQGRSGNTIYF. As DNA, the CDR3 is TGTGCCAGCAGCTTCAGTCACCAGGGAAGGTCTGGAAACACCATATATTTT.

This clonotype was detected only a few times. The rearrangement links TRBV4-2 to TRBJ1-1; D remains ambiguous. Germline CDR1 LGHNA, CDR2 YNFKEQ. The V gene lost 2 bases and the J gene lost 3 bases, with 16 bases spanning the gap. The CDR3 runs 16 residues. The DNA of the CDR3 is TGTGCCAGCAGCCAACCGTCGAACGAACCGTACACTGAAGCTTTCTTT. The encoded protein is CASSQPSNEPYTEAFF.

This chain joins TRBV27 and TRBJ2-3, with 9 bases lining up with TRBD2. V lost 1 base and J lost 4; bases outside the gene matches: 3. This CDR3 spans 15 amino acids. CDR1 is MNHEY, CDR2 SMNVEV, per germline (reference sequence). The CDR3 nucleotides read TGTGCCAGCAGTTTATTGCGGGAGGGCCCAGATACGCAGTATTTT. This gives the protein CASSLLREGPDTQYF.